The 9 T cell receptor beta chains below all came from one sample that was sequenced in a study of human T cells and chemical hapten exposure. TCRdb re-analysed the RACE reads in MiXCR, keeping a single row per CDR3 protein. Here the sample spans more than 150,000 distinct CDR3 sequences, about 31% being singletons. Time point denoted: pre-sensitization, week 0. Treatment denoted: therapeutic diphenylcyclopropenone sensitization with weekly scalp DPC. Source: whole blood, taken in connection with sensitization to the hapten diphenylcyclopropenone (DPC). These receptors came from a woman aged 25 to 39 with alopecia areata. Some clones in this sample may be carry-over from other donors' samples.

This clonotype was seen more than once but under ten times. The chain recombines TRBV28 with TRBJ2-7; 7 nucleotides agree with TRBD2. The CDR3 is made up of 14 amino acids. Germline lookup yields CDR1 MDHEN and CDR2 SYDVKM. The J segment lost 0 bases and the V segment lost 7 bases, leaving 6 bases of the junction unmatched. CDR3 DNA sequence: TGTGCCAGCAATCCTAGCGGCAGCTCCTACGAGCAGTACTTC. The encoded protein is CASNPSGSSYEQYF. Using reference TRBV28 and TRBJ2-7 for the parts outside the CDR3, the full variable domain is DVKVTQSSRYLVKRTGEKVFLECVQDMDHENMFWYRQDPGLGLRLIYFSYDVKMKEKGDIPEGYSVSREKKERFSLILESASTNQTSMYLCASNPSGSSYEQYFGPGTRLTVT.

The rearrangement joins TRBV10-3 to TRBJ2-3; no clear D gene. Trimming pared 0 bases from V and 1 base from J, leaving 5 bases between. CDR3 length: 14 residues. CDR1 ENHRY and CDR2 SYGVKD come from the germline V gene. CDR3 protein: CAISESVGTDTQYF. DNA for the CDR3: TGTGCCATCAGTGAGTCGGTGGGCACAGATACGCAGTATTTT.

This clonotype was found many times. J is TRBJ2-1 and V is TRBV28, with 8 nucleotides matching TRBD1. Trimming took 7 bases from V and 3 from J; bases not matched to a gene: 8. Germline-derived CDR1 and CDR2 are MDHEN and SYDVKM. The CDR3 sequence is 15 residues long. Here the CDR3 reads CASTLAGQGYNEQFF. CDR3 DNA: TGTGCCAGCACCTTAGCCGGACAGGGCTACAATGAGCAGTTCTTC.

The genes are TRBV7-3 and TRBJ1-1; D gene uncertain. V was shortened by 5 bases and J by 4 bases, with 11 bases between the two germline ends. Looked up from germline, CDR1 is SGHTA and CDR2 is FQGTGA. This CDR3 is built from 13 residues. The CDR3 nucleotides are TGTGCCAGCAGCCTAAGCCCTGCCACTGAAGCTTTCTTT. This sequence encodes CASSLSPATEAFF.

This CDR3 reads CASSQETGRAYNEQFF. CDR3 DNA: TGCGCCAGCAGCCAGGAGACAGGGAGGGCTTACAATGAGCAGTTCTTC. The chain uses TRBV4-3 and TRBJ2-1; the D call may be TRBD1 or TRBD2 (7 bases each). The germline V gene encodes CDR1 LGHNA and CDR2 YSLEER. This CDR3 is 16 amino acids long. Trimming cost V 3 bases and J 4 bases, with 16 bases left between them.

The CDR3 sequence: CASSRQGSSYEQYF. For the CDR3, the DNA is TGTGCCAGCAGTAGACAGGGCTCCTCCTACGAGCAGTACTTC. The V gene is TRBV2, the J gene TRBJ2-7, with 7 bases matching TRBD1. J lost 0 bases, V lost 5 bases, and 4 bases had no gene match. The CDR3 is made up of 14 amino acids. Looked up from germline, CDR1 is SNHLY and CDR2 is FYNNEI.

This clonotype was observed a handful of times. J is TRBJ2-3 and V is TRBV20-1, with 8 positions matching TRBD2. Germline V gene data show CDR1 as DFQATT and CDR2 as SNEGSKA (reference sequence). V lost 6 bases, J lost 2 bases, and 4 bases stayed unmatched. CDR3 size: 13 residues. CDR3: CSAGGGTTDTQYF. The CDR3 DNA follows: TGCAGTGCCGGGGGGGGAACCACAGATACGCAGTATTTT.

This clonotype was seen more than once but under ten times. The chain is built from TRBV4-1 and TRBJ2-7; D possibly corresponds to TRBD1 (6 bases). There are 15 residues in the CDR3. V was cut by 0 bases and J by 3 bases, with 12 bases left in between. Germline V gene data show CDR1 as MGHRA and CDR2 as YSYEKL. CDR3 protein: CASSQEQGRHYEQYF. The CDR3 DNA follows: TGCGCCAGCAGCCAAGAGCAGGGGCGTCACTACGAGCAGTACTTC.

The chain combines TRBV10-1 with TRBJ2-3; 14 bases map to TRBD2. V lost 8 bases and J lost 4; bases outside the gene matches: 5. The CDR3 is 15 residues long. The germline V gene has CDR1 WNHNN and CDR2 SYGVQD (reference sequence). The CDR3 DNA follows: TGCGCCAGCTCCCCGGGACTAGCGGGAGCAGATACGCAGTATTTT. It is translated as CASSPGLAGADTQYF.